The next 21 T cell receptor beta chains were all read from a single sample in a study of T cell clones after liver transplantation. Assay: immunoSEQ multiplex PCR; the TCRdb copy retains only in-frame clones and omits some. The sample has 35,000 to 45,000 clones, 70% to 90% seen once. The material was CD4+ T cells from blood, obtained 24 months after liver transplant. These receptors originate from a human patient who received a liver transplant. Some T cells may be the graft donor's.

This clone showed up just once. The genes are TRBV10-2 and TRBJ2-3; 10 positions match TRBD2. The CDR3 has 13 amino acids. Germline V lookup: CDR1 WSHSY, CDR2 SAAADI. V lost 8 bases to trimming and J lost 7 bases; unmatched junction nucleotides: 6. This CDR3 reads CASSTSGPYTQYF. As DNA, the CDR3 is TGCGCCAGCTCGACTAGCGGGCCTTATACGCAGTATTTT.

In its sample, this clone was seen once. The chain recombines TRBV28 with TRBJ2-1, with D perhaps TRBD1 (7 bases). V was pared by 3 bases and J by 5 bases, with 8 bases between. This CDR3 has 13 residues. Germline assignment: CDR1 MDHEN and CDR2 SYDVKM. The CDR3: CASSFRGDNEQFF. Written as DNA, the CDR3 is TGTGCCAGCAGTTTCAGGGGGGACAATGAGCAGTTCTTC.

The V gene is TRBV7-3, the J gene TRBJ2-2; weak D call: TRBD1 (6 bases). The CDR3 is made up of 14 amino acids. The germline gives CDR1 SGHTA, CDR2 FQGTGA. Trimming pared 5 bases from V and 3 bases from J, leaving 10 bases between. CDR3 in DNA: TGTGCCAGCAGCCGGGACACCTACACCGGGGAGCTGTTTTTT. Translated, it gives CASSRDTYTGELFF.

This clone was picked up a small number of times. This chain connects TRBV19 to TRBJ2-7; the D gene could be TRBD1 or TRBD2 (5 bases each). Trimming removed 6 bases from V and 2 bases from J, with 14 bases in between. The CDR3 contains 14 residues. CDR1 is LNHDA and CDR2 is SQIVND in the germline V gene (reference sequence). The CDR3 nucleotides are TGTGCCAGTAGCCGGACGCGAGGGGCCTACGAGCAGTACTTC. As protein: CASSRTRGAYEQYF.

In its sample, this clone was seen a few times. The chain recombines TRBV5-3 with TRBJ1-5; D is unclear. TRBV5-3 qualifies as an ORF whose function is uncertain. Trimming removed 10 bases from V and 4 bases from J, with 15 bases in between. The CDR3 extends over 13 amino acids. The CDR3 DNA reads TGTGCCTCTCTAGGGTCCCCAAATCAGCCCCAGCATTTT. Protein product: CASLGSPNQPQHF.

This chain links TRBV5-1 with TRBJ2-3; D call uncertain. This CDR3 spans 15 amino acids. Per germline, CDR1 SGHRS and CDR2 YFSETQ. The V end lost 0 bases, the J end lost 0 bases, and 8 bases lay between the germline ends. CDR3 residues: CASSLEDTSTDTQYF. The CDR3 DNA is TGCGCCAGCAGCTTGGAGGATACTAGCACAGATACGCAGTATTTT.

CDR3 sequence: CASSPLGGLRGYTF. Here the CDR3 DNA reads TGTGCCAGCAGCCCCTTAGGTGGGTTACGGGGCTACACCTTC. The chain uses TRBV5-5 and TRBJ1-2; D unclear. This CDR3 spans 14 amino acids. Germline lookup yields CDR1 SGHKS and CDR2 YYEKEE (reference sequence). V was cut by 4 bases and J by 8 bases, with 18 bases left in between.

CDR3 in DNA: TGTGCCAGCAGCTTCACCCGGGACGCGTTAGAGCAGTACTTC. It specifies CASSFTRDALEQYF. The V and J genes are TRBV7-9 and TRBJ2-7; either TRBD1 or TRBD2 may supply D (5 bases each). Trimming pared 3 bases from V and 7 bases from J, leaving 16 bases between. The CDR3 is made up of 14 amino acids. In germline, CDR1 is SEHNR, CDR2 FQNEAQ (reference sequence). Full variable domain (missing parts from reference TRBV7-9 and TRBJ2-7): DTGVSQNPRHKITKRGQNVTFRCDPISEHNRLYWYRQTLGQGPEFLTYFQNEAQLEKSRLLSDRFSAERPKGSFSTLEIQRTEQGDSAMYLCASSFTRDALEQYFGPGTRLTVT.

The chain carries TRBV7-9 and TRBJ2-7; a possible D gene is TRBD2 (7 bases). This CDR3 is 14 amino acids long. Trimming removed 5 bases from V and 1 base from J, with 12 bases in between. Germline V lookup: CDR1 SEHNR, CDR2 FQNEAQ (reference sequence). This chain's CDR3 is CASSGGGGSYEQYF. CDR3 DNA: TGTGCCAGCAGCGGGGGAGGGGGATCCTACGAGCAGTACTTC.

The gene calls are TRBV2 and TRBJ2-1; 7 bases are a match to TRBD1. The V segment lost 8 bases and the J segment 4 bases; nucleotides outside the gene matches: 5. In germline, CDR1 is SNHLY, CDR2 FYNNEI. CDR3 length equals 13 residues. CDR3 DNA sequence: TGTGCCAGCCGCGCGGACAGGTACAATGAGCAGTTCTTC. Encoded protein: CASRADRYNEQFF.

This chain connects TRBV19 to TRBJ2-1, with 11 bases identical to TRBD2. Per the germline V gene, CDR1 is LNHDA and CDR2 is SQIVND (reference sequence). With V trimmed by 1 base and J by 6 bases, 2 bases remained unmatched. The CDR3 loop spans 15 amino acids. This chain's CDR3 is CASSIGLAGINEQFF. The CDR3 DNA follows: TGTGCCAGTAGTATAGGACTAGCGGGGATCAATGAGCAGTTCTTC.

The genes are TRBV11-3 and TRBJ2-2; possible D gene TRBD1, 6 bases. The germline V gene encodes CDR1 SGHNT and CDR2 YENEEA. The CDR3 runs to 15 residues. Trimming stripped 7 bases from V and 4 bases from J, with 16 bases between. CDR3 DNA: TGTGCCAGCACCCAGGGGACACTTTCCACCGGGGAGCTGTTTTTT. It is translated as CASTQGTLSTGELFF.

This chain links TRBV29-1 with TRBJ2-6, with D possibly matching TRBD1 (5 bases). V was clipped by 6 bases and J by 2 bases, with 8 bases between them. The CDR3 consists of 13 residues. CDR1 and CDR2 from the germline V gene are SQVTM and ANQGSEA. In DNA form, the CDR3 reads TGCAGCGTCCCAGGGCCTGGGGCCAACGTCCTGACTTTC. Amino acid sequence: CSVPGPGANVLTF. Full variable domain (missing parts from reference TRBV29-1 and TRBJ2-6): SAVISQKPSRDICQRGTSLTIQCQVDSQVTMMFWYRQQPGQSLTLIATANQGSEATYESGFVIDKFPISRPNLTFSTLTVSNMSPEDSSIYLCSVPGPGANVLTFGAGSRLTVL.

The V gene is TRBV7-3, the J gene TRBJ2-2, with 7 bases fitting TRBD1. The CDR3 loop spans 13 amino acids. V dropped 5 bases and J dropped 6; count of bases not matched to a gene: 3. Germline CDR1 and CDR2: SGHTA and FQGTGA. The CDR3 sequence is CASSVTGAGELFF. In nucleotides, the CDR3 is TGTGCCAGCAGCGTCACAGGGGCCGGGGAGCTGTTTTTT.

V usage is TRBV11-2 and J usage is TRBJ2-2; no definite D call. Germline assignment: CDR1 SGHAT and CDR2 FQNNGV. CDR3 length equals 13 residues. V gave up 1 base and J gave up 4 bases, with 4 bases separating them. CDR3 in amino acids: CASSLASTGELFF. As DNA, the CDR3 is TGTGCCAGCAGCTTAGCTAGCACCGGGGAGCTGTTTTTT.

CDR3 nucleotides: TGTGCCAGCAGCTTGGACACCCTGAACACCGGGGAGCTGTTTTTT. Residues: CASSLDTLNTGELFF. This chain uses TRBV5-4 with TRBJ2-2, with D hard to call. CDR1 and CDR2 from the germline V gene are SGHNT and YYREEE (reference sequence). The CDR3 contains 15 residues. The V and J ends lost 0 bases and 1 base respectively, with 7 bases between them.

The chain is built from TRBV27 and TRBJ1-2; 9 bases line up with TRBD1. The CDR3 totals 15 residues. Unmatched junction bases numbered 4, after V lost 5 bases and J lost 0 bases. Germline-derived CDR1 and CDR2 are MNHEY and SMNVEV (reference sequence). CDR3 protein: CASSPRQGANYGYTF. The CDR3 DNA reads as TGTGCCAGCAGTCCCCGACAGGGGGCTAACTATGGCTACACCTTC.

This CDR3 is CASSLATGLQPQHF. For the CDR3, the DNA is TGTGCCAGCAGTTTAGCCACAGGGCTTCAGCCCCAGCATTTT. The V and J genes are TRBV27 and TRBJ1-5, with a weak D call TRBD1 (6 bases). Germline CDR1 reads MNHEY; CDR2 reads SMNVEV (reference sequence). Trimming removed 2 bases from V and 6 bases from J, with 11 bases in between. This CDR3 region has 14 residues.

J is TRBJ1-4 and V is TRBV11-2; 7 nucleotides line up with TRBD1. The CDR3 spans 14 residues. V lost 5 bases, J lost 4 bases, and 4 bases stayed unmatched. In germline, CDR1 is SGHAT, CDR2 FQNNGV. CDR3 nucleotides: TGTGCCAGCAGCCCCGGGACAGTTAATGAAAAACTGTTTTTT. Residues: CASSPGTVNEKLFF.

This CDR3 reads CAIGTTSTPYNEQFF. CDR3 nucleotides: TGTGCGATTGGGACCACATCTACCCCCTACAATGAGCAGTTCTTC. The chain couples TRBV19 to TRBJ2-1; the D gene could be TRBD1 or TRBD2 (5 bases each). From germline, CDR1 is LNHDA and CDR2 SQIVND (reference sequence). The CDR3 is 15 amino acids.

The chain links TRBV28 to TRBJ2-2; TRBD2 matches at 12 bases. This CDR3 is 17 amino acids long. The trim removed 3 bases at V and 3 bases at J, leaving 5 bases unmatched. Germline CDR1 MDHEN, CDR2 SYDVKM. The CDR3 sequence: CASSFGTSGWDTGELFF. DNA of the CDR3: TGTGCCAGCAGTTTCGGGACTAGCGGGTGGGACACCGGGGAGCTGTTTTTT.